The 32 T cell receptor beta chains listed next were all sequenced from one sample in a study of T cells in Graves' hyperthyroidism and ophthalmopathy (dated by TCRdb to about 2019). Library creation used multiplex PCR. Sequenced using an Illumina HiSeq 2000. Amplification of TCR beta CDR3 regions was carried out from RNA transcripts. A first-round RT-PCR of the TCR CDR3 used the HTBI primer set with the Qiagen OneStep RT-PCR kit. Using fastp at Q25 and MiXCR, TCRdb reprocessed the public reads and kept productive beta chains. CDR3 protein duplicates are merged, each entry listing the most common genes and DNA. In all, the sample holds 250,000 to 300,000 distinct CDR3 sequences, and roughly 15% of those were seen once. Roughly 7.7% of the sample is held by the ten biggest clonotypes. The sample comprised blood. All receptors come from a woman in her forties with Graves' hyperthyroidism.

The table lists this clonotype with many counts. This chain connects TRBV7-2 to TRBJ2-2; D is unclear. Trimming took off 1 base at V and 5 bases at J, with 11 bases between the two ends. This CDR3 has 15 amino acids. Germline CDR1 and CDR2: SGHTA and FQGNSA. The CDR3 loop is CASSLDGFRTGELFF. CDR3 nucleotides: TGTGCCAGCAGCTTAGATGGCTTCCGGACCGGGGAGCTGTTTTTT.

The chain uses TRBV18 and TRBJ1-1, with 8 bases aligning to TRBD1. CDR3 size: 17 residues. Germline V gene lookup returns CDR1 KGHSH and CDR2 LQKENI. V dropped 3 bases and J dropped 3; count of bases not matched to a gene: 12. CDR3 sequence: CASSPFPHRGTYTEAFF. In nucleotides, the CDR3 is TGTGCCAGCTCACCCTTTCCTCACAGGGGGACCTACACTGAAGCTTTCTTT.

Comments on this clonotype: A much larger clone lies a single base off, so this may be a read error. The chain couples TRBV29-1 to TRBJ1-5; TRBD1 matches 7 bases. Germline CDR1 is SQVTM and CDR2 is ANQGSEA. The CDR3 is 12 amino acids. After removal of 7 bases from V and 6 bases from J, the junction contained 6 bases not matched to a gene. DNA of the CDR3: TGCAGCGCTGCAGGGGGAGGTCAGCCCCAGCATTTT. It is translated as CSAAGGGQPQHF.

This clonotype was detected many times. The chain is built from TRBV2 and TRBJ1-2; D ambiguous. CDR1 SNHLY and CDR2 FYNNEI come from the germline V gene. V was pared by 2 bases and J by 5 bases, with 12 bases between. The length of the CDR3 is 14 residues. CDR3 in DNA: TGTGCCAGCAGTGAAATTCCCAGAATATATGGCTACACCTTC. It codes for CASSEIPRIYGYTF.

This clonotype turned up a few times. The chain combines TRBV18 with TRBJ2-7, with D perhaps being TRBD1 or TRBD2 (5 bases each). The germline V and J ends were trimmed by 3 bases and 6 bases, with 9 bases remaining between them. The germline V gene has CDR1 KGHSH and CDR2 LQKENI. The CDR3 totals 12 residues. CDR3 amino acids: CASSPHGAEQYF. The CDR3 DNA follows: TGTGCCAGCTCACCCCACGGGGCCGAGCAGTACTTC.

On this clonotype itself: An end of the junction differs from the germline gene, which may be a read error. CDR3 sequence reads: CASRPIGSTPGELFF. The CDR3 nucleotides read TGTGCCAGCAGACCAATAGGCAGCACCCCCGGGGAACTGTTTTTT. V is TRBV28 and J is TRBJ2-2; D is possibly TRBD2 (5 bases). The germline CDR1 and CDR2 sequences are MDHEN and SYDVKM. The CDR3 contains 15 residues.

This clonotype was picked up many times. The J gene is TRBJ1-2, the V gene TRBV2, with no clear D. The CDR3 consists of 13 residues. Trimming removed 2 bases from V and 8 bases from J, with 12 bases in between. Germline CDR1 and CDR2: SNHLY and FYNNEI. In DNA, the CDR3 is TGTGCCAGCAGTGAACCGTTTTCCTCGGGCTACACCTTC. Translated, it gives CASSEPFSSGYTF. The full variable domain, completed using reference TRBV2 and TRBJ1-2, is EPEVTQTPSHQVTQMGQEVILRCVPISNHLYFYWYRQILGQKVEFLVSFYNNEISEKSEIFDDQFSVERPDGSNFTLKIRSTKLEDSAMYFCASSEPFSSGYTFGSGTRLTVV.

This clonotype occurred many times. This rearrangement joins TRBV18 to TRBJ1-1; D is uncertain. Germline CDR1 reads KGHSH; CDR2 reads LQKENI. This CDR3 has 13 residues. The V and J ends lost 0 bases and 5 bases respectively, with 7 bases between them. DNA of the CDR3: TGTGCCAGCTCACCACCGGGGAGGACTGAAGCTTTCTTT. This sequence encodes CASSPPGRTEAFF.

This clonotype appeared a few times. The V call is TRBV18, the J call TRBJ2-5; D is perhaps TRBD2 (6 bases). Germline V lookup: CDR1 KGHSH, CDR2 LQKENI. The CDR3 is 16 amino acids. The V gene lost 2 bases and the J gene lost 4 bases, with 17 bases spanning the gap. The CDR3 protein is CASSPGGLIIGETQYF. CDR3 DNA: TGTGCCAGCTCACCAGGAGGACTAATTATTGGAGAGACCCAGTACTTC. The full variable domain, rest sourced from reference TRBV18 and TRBJ2-5, is NAGVMQNPRHLVRRRGQEARLRCSPMKGHSHVYWYRQLPEEGLKFMVYLQKENIIDESGMPKERFSAEFPKEGPSILRIQQVVRGDSAAYFCASSPGGLIIGETQYFGPGTRLLVL.

At least ten counts were recorded for this clonotype. V is TRBV2 and J is TRBJ2-1, with D maybe TRBD2 (5 bases). V dropped 1 base and J dropped 3 bases, with 7 bases sitting between them. The V gene's germline CDR1 is SNHLY and CDR2 FYNNEI. The CDR3 covers 14 residues. Here the CDR3 reads CASSEVAGYNEQFF. CDR3 bases: TGTGCCAGCAGTGAAGTGGCGGGCTACAATGAGCAGTTCTTC.

This clonotype was picked up many times. The genes are TRBV27 and TRBJ2-1; perhaps TRBD2 as D (6 bases). This CDR3 is built from 15 residues. Germline CDR1 is MNHEY and CDR2 is SMNVEV (reference sequence). V lost 5 bases and J lost 6, with 17 bases in between. The CDR3 protein is CASSSSQLARNEQFF. Written as DNA, the CDR3 is TGTGCCAGCAGTAGTTCCCAACTAGCCCGCAATGAGCAGTTCTTC.

This clonotype was counted ten times or more. One end of the junction does not line up with germline, which may come from a read error. The gene calls are TRBV19 and TRBJ1-5; TRBD1 matches 7 bases. The CDR3 spans 12 residues. Germline CDR1 is LNHDA and CDR2 is SQIVND (reference sequence). Here the CDR3 reads CASSSFDREVDF. In DNA form, the CDR3 reads TGTGCCAGTAGTTCGTTTGACAGGGAGGTGGATTTT. Supplemented by reference TRBV19 and TRBJ1-5, the full variable domain reads DGGITQSPKYLFRKEGQNVTLSCEQNLNHDAMYWYRQDPGQGLRLIYYSQIVNDFQKGDIAEGYSVSREKKESFPLTVTSAQKNPTAFYLCASSSFDREVDFGDGTRLSIL.

This clonotype came up once. The chain recombines TRBV10-2 with TRBJ1-4; the D is unclear. V dropped 5 bases and J dropped 2 bases, with 9 bases sitting between them. Looked up from germline, CDR1 is WSHSY and CDR2 is SAAADI. This CDR3 contains 14 residues. The CDR3 DNA reads TGCGCCAGCAGTTTCGGGTGGACTAATGAAAAACTGTTTTTT. Its translation is CASSFGWTNEKLFF.

In this sample, this clonotype turned up many times. V and J are TRBV5-1 and TRBJ2-1, with 7 bases aligning to TRBD2. The CDR3 covers 15 residues. V dropped 7 bases and J dropped 0; count of bases not matched to a gene: 7. Germline V gene lookup returns CDR1 SGHRS and CDR2 YFSETQ. The CDR3 nucleotides are TGCGCCAGCTCCACTAGCGTCAGCTCCTACAATGAGCAGTTCTTC. This encodes CASSTSVSSYNEQFF.

V gene TRBV3-1 combines with J gene TRBJ2-7; D gene unclear. V was pared by 4 bases and J by 6 bases, with 13 bases between. Germline CDR1 and CDR2: LGHDT and YNNKEL (reference sequence). CDR3 length: 13 residues. Written as DNA, the CDR3 is TGTGCCAGCAGCCCTTCCCATTCAGGCGAGCAGTACTTC. It specifies CASSPSHSGEQYF.

About this clonotype: This may come from a read error, since a much larger clone is one base off. The chain recombines TRBV20-1 with TRBJ1-6; D is possibly TRBD1 (6 bases). Germline loops: CDR1 DFQATT, CDR2 SNEGSKA (reference sequence). The CDR3 sequence is 14 residues long. This CDR3 reads CSAPSIPGDSPPHF. The CDR3 bases are TGCAGTGCTCCGTCGATCCCAGGGGATTCACCCCCCCACTTT.

This clonotype has a handful of counts. The chain has TRBV5-1 and TRBJ1-3; D might be TRBD1 (6 bases). The CDR3 is made up of 17 amino acids. V gave up 1 base and J gave up 3 bases, with 17 bases separating them. CDR1 and CDR2 (germline): SGHRS, YFSETQ. The CDR3 region is CASSLMTGIFDGNTIYF. DNA for the CDR3: TGCGCCAGCAGCTTGATGACAGGCATATTTGATGGAAACACCATATATTTT.

With regard to this clonotype: A read error may explain this, as a much larger clone is one base away. V is TRBV12-3 or TRBV12-4 and J is TRBJ2-4; a weak D match, TRBD1 (6 bases). The CDR3 has 11 residues. CDR3 in amino acids: CAGSEGTLQYF. The DNA for the CDR3 is TGTGCCGGCAGCGAGGGGACACTTCAGTACTTC.

The chain combines TRBV18 with TRBJ2-5; no definite D call. CDR3 size: 13 residues. CDR1 and CDR2 from the germline V gene are KGHSH and LQKENI. Trimming cost V 8 bases and J 5 bases, with 15 bases left between them. The CDR3 DNA follows: TGTGCCAGCCAACCAGGCCGCGGTGAGACCCAGTACTTC. Protein: CASQPGRGETQYF.

CDR3 DNA: TGTGCCACCAGTGATGGGCTCAGGGGGAGCAATCAGCCCCAGCATTTT. This translates into CATSDGLRGSNQPQHF. The chain combines TRBV24-1 with TRBJ1-5; 7 positions match TRBD1. CDR3 length: 16 residues. Losses at the gene ends were 3 bases for V and 1 base for J; bases not matched to a gene: 5. Germline CDR1 and CDR2: KGHDR and SFDVKD.

V is TRBV19 and J is TRBJ2-1, with D perhaps TRBD2 (9 bases). CDR3 size: 16 residues. Germline V CDR1 and CDR2: LNHDA, SQIVND (reference sequence). Trimming removed 10 bases from V and 6 bases from J, with 25 bases in between. The CDR3 nucleotides are TGTGCCACCCGGACAGGGTGGCCTAGCGGGGCCAATGAGCAGTTCTTC. Amino acids: CATRTGWPSGANEQFF.

This clonotype was detected ten times or more. This sequence joins TRBV2 and TRBJ1-1; D is ambiguous. The CDR3 extends over 12 amino acids. Trimming took 6 bases from V and 1 from J, leaving 6 bases between them. From germline, CDR1 is SNHLY and CDR2 FYNNEI. CDR3: CASRRGNTEAFF. CDR3 DNA sequence: TGTGCCAGCAGACGGGGGAACACTGAAGCTTTCTTT.

This clonotype was counted ten times or more. J is TRBJ1-2 and V is TRBV5-8; a weak D match, TRBD1 (5 bases). Per the germline V gene, CDR1 is SGHTS and CDR2 is YDEGEE. The CDR3 has 15 residues. Trimming removed 4 bases at V and 5 bases at J, with 18 bases between. CDR3: CASSISGTRGYGYTF. The CDR3 nucleotides are TGTGCCAGCAGCATATCCGGGACGCGGGGGTATGGCTACACCTTC. The entire variable domain, with the rest obtained from reference TRBV5-8 and TRBJ1-2, is as follows: EAGVTQSPTHLIKTRGQQATLRCSPISGHTSVYWYQQALGLGLQFLLWYDEGEERNRGNFPPRFSGRQFPNYSSELNVNALELEDSALYLCASSISGTRGYGYTFGSGTRLTVV.

Ten or more counts support this clonotype. The chain carries TRBV20-1 and TRBJ2-1, with D possibly TRBD2 on 6 matching bases. The CDR3 contains 17 residues. Looked up from germline, CDR1 is DFQATT and CDR2 is SNEGSKA (reference sequence). V was pared by 4 bases and J by 0 bases, with 19 bases between. DNA for the CDR3: TGCAGTGCTATGGAGGGTAGGGCGCTACACTCCTACAATGAGCAGTTCTTC. Translating it yields CSAMEGRALHSYNEQFF.

In this sample, this clonotype turned up many times. The chain has TRBV6-1 and TRBJ2-7, with a tentative D call TRBD2 (5 bases). The V gene lost 7 bases and the J gene lost 4 bases, with 14 bases spanning the gap. Looked up from germline, CDR1 is MNHNS and CDR2 is SASEGT. The CDR3 extends over 13 amino acids. The chain's CDR3 is CASTPGRGYEQYF. The CDR3 nucleotides read TGTGCCAGCACCCCGGGTCGGGGATACGAGCAGTACTTC.

This clonotype was seen at least ten times. V usage is TRBV5-1 and J usage is TRBJ2-1; D unclear. Looked up from germline, CDR1 is SGHRS and CDR2 is YFSETQ. The CDR3 is made up of 15 amino acids. Trimming shortened V by 0 bases and J by 3 bases, and 10 bases separated the two germline ends. The CDR3 is CASSLAGPNYNEQFF. In DNA, the CDR3 is TGCGCCAGCAGCTTGGCAGGCCCTAACTACAATGAGCAGTTCTTC.

This clonotype appeared many times. The chain has TRBV7-8 and TRBJ2-7; D gene unclear. The CDR3 contains 13 residues. The V and J ends lost 3 bases and 7 bases respectively, with 13 bases between them. Looked up from germline, CDR1 is SGHVS and CDR2 is FQNEAQ. The chain's CDR3 is CASSFRRNWEQYF. CDR3 DNA: TGTGCCAGCAGCTTCCGACGGAATTGGGAGCAGTACTTC.

J is TRBJ2-1 and V is TRBV7-6, with D unclear. The V gene's germline CDR1 is SGHVS and CDR2 FNYEAQ. This CDR3 spans 15 amino acids. V was trimmed by 1 base and J by 0 bases, leaving 7 bases between them. The CDR3 DNA reads as TGTGCCAGCAGCTTAGGGACCAGCTCCTACAATGAGCAGTTCTTC. It yields the protein CASSLGTSSYNEQFF.

The chain combines TRBV7-9 with TRBJ2-1; either TRBD1 or TRBD2 may fit D (5 bases each). V shed 3 bases and J shed 8 bases, with 11 bases lying between them. This CDR3 is built from 13 residues. Looked up from germline, CDR1 is SEHNR and CDR2 is FQNEAQ (reference sequence). Written as DNA, the CDR3 is TGTGCCAGCAGCTTTGGGGGTCCTGATGAGCAGTTCTTC. Protein product: CASSFGGPDEQFF. The full variable domain, completed using reference TRBV7-9 and TRBJ2-1, is DTGVSQNPRHKITKRGQNVTFRCDPISEHNRLYWYRQTLGQGPEFLTYFQNEAQLEKSRLLSDRFSAERPKGSFSTLEIQRTEQGDSAMYLCASSFGGPDEQFFGPGTRLTVL.

This clonotype occurred many times. This chain links TRBV2 with TRBJ1-1, with D possibly being TRBD1 (5 bases). The germline gives CDR1 SNHLY, CDR2 FYNNEI. Trimming cost V 4 bases and J 4 bases, with 16 bases left between them. The CDR3 runs to 15 residues. CDR3 loop: CASSADKGQGTEAFF. The DNA of the CDR3 is TGTGCCAGCAGTGCAGACAAGGGGCAGGGCACTGAAGCTTTCTTT.

This clonotype was found many times. The gene calls are TRBV15 and TRBJ1-2; D is unresolved. V was shortened by 1 base and J by 0 bases, with 9 bases between the two germline ends. The CDR3 has 15 residues. The germline V gene encodes CDR1 LNHNV and CDR2 YYDKDF (reference sequence). CDR3 coding DNA: TGTGCCACCAGCAGAGGAGGACTAGCTAACTATGGCTACACCTTC. Protein: CATSRGGLANYGYTF.

The V and J genes are TRBV4-2 and TRBJ2-1; D unresolved. Trimming removed 4 bases at V and 8 bases at J, with 12 bases between. The CDR3 consists of 13 residues. Per germline, CDR1 LGHNA and CDR2 YNFKEQ. This chain's CDR3 is CASSPPLFDEQFF. The CDR3 bases are TGTGCCAGCAGCCCCCCCCTGTTCGATGAGCAGTTCTTC.